This TCR beta chain was sequenced for a study of cytomegalovirus exposure and HLA in healthy donors. Primers for the PCR totalled 60 Vbeta and 13 Jbeta. Some clones are missing from TCRdb's copy, which holds only in-frame ones; the method was immunoSEQ multiplex PCR. The sample lists some 150,000 clones; about 82% were seen once. V shed 5 bases and J 7 bases; nucleotides not matched to a gene: 10. The CDR3 is 14 amino acids. Germline assignment: CDR1 MDHEN and CDR2 SYDVKM. The receptor was derived from a woman aged 18-35 years in good health and CMV-seronegative. The rearrangement joins TRBV28 to TRBJ1-2; 7 nucleotides line up with TRBD1. Sequencing was done on a sample of PBMCs. The CDR3 DNA is TGTGCCAGCAGTACAGGGGAACCGAGGGGTGGCTACACCTTC. Its protein product is CASSTGEPRGGYTF.